Listed here are 2 T cell receptor beta chains from one sample, sequenced in a study of shared clonotypes between healthy human individuals (dated by TCRdb to the early 2020s). Library prep was done by the immunoSEQ multiplex PCR assay. The table comes from immuneACCESS by way of TCRdb, which keeps in-frame sequences with V and J called. Part of the clones is missing from these tables; in studies checked, under half for an unresolved V gene and the rest for unknown reasons. This sample has about 2.3 million clones in its table, and about 92% of those were observed once. The leading ten clones occupy under 0.45% of the sample. Sequencing was carried out using naive CD4+ T cells from PBMCs. The intended sense of this specimen's cell subset or site label: CD45RA+ positively selected. The receptors derive from a man younger than 35 in good health. Some clones in this sample may be carry-over from other donors' samples.

The chain has TRBV5-6 and TRBJ2-1, with 12 nucleotides matching TRBD2. The germline gives CDR1 SGHDT, CDR2 YYEEEE. The CDR3 spans 15 residues. V lost 1 base to trimming and J lost 7 bases; unmatched junction nucleotides: 3. The CDR3 sequence: CASSLRLAGVNEQFF. The CDR3 DNA follows: TGTGCCAGCAGCTTGAGACTAGCGGGAGTTAATGAGCAGTTCTTC.

This clone has just one count. The genes are TRBV7-2 and TRBJ1-1; a possible D gene is TRBD1 (6 bases). Trimming took off 2 bases at V and 6 bases at J, with 16 bases between the two ends. This CDR3 contains 15 residues. Germline-derived CDR1 and CDR2 are SGHTA and FQGNSA. In nucleotides, the CDR3 is TGTGCCAGCAGCTTATTCGGGGGGCGAGCATCTGAAGCTTTCTTT. As protein: CASSLFGGRASEAFF.